The source of this TCR beta chain is a study of cytomegalovirus exposure and HLA in healthy donors. The V end was cut by 7 bases, the J end by 0 bases, with 12 bases between. Germline CDR1 and CDR2: MDHEN and SYDVKM. The CDR3 extends over 14 amino acids. PCR amplification relied on 60 Vbeta primers (plus 13 Jbeta primers). TCRdb's table, derived via immunoSEQ multiplex PCR, lists solely in-frame clones and lacks some. The data contain about 160,000 clones, about 64% of them singletons. This TCR came from a man aged 50 to 60 in good health and CMV-seronegative. Sequenced sample: PBMCs. The chain is built from TRBV28 and TRBJ1-2, with D possibly matching TRBD1 (5 bases). CDR3: CASKGLSPNYGYTF. DNA of the CDR3: TGTGCCAGCAAGGGGTTATCACCTAACTATGGCTACACCTTC.